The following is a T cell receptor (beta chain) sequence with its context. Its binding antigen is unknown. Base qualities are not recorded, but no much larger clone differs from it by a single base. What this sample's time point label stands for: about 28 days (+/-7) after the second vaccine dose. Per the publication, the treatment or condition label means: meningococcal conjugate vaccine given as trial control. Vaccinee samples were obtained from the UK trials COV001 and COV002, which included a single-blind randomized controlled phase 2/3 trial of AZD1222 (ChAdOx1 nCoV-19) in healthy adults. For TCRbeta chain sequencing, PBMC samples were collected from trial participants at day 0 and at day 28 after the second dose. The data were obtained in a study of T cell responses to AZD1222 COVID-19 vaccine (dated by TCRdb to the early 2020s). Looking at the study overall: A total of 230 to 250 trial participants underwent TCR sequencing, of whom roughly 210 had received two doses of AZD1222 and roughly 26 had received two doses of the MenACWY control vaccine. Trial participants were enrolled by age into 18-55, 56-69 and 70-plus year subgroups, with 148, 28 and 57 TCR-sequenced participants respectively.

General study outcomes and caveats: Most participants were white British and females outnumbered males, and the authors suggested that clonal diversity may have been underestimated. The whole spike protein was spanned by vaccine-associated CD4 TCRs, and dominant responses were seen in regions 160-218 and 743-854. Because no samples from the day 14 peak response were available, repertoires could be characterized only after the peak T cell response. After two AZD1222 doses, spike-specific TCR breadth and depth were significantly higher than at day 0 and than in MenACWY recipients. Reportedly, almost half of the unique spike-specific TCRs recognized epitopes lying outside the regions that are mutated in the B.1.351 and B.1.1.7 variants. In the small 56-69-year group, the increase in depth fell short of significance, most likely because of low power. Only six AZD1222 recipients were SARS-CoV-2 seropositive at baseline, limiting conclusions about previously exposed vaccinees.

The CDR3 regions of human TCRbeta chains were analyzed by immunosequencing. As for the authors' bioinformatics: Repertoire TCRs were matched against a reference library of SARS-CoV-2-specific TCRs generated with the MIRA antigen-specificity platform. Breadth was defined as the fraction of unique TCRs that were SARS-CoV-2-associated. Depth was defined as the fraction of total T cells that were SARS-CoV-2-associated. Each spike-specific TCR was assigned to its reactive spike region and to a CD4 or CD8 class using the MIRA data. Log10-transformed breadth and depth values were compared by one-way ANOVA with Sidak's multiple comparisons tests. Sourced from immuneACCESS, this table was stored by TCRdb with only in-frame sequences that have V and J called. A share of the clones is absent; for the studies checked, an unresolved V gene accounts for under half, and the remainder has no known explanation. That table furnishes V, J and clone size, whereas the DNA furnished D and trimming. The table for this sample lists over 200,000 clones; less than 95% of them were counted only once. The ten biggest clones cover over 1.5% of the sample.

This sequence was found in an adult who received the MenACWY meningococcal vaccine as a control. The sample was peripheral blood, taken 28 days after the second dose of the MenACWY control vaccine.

The CDR3 in this case is CASSYSGQGIEKLFF. The DNA reads TGTGCCAGCAGTTACTCGGGACAGGGGATTGAAAAACTGTTTTTT. Recombination joined TRBV6-5 with TRBJ1-4, and 10 bases in between align with TRBD1. V is trimmed back by 0 bases and J by 7 bases, and the junction contains 2 bases that no gene match accounts for. CDR1 is given as MNHEY and CDR2 as SVGAGI, both from the germline V gene. The CDR3, cysteine through phenylalanine, is 15 amino acids long. The kept DNA is CDR3 alone, 45 bases in frame from the first base.